The 20 T cell receptor beta chains below were found in one sample sequenced in a study of neurological immune-mediated disorders. Using its own MiXCR run on the 5' RACE reads, TCRdb lists one record per CDR3 protein. The table includes roughly 70,000 distinct CDR3 sequences, roughly 5% detected once. Specimen: PBMCs. These receptors all stem from a woman aged 25-40 years with multiple sclerosis.

Many counts were recorded for this clonotype. CDR3 sequence reads: CSASRRTGELFF. In DNA form, the CDR3 reads TGCAGTGCTAGTAGACGGACCGGGGAGCTGTTTTTT. The chain has TRBV20-1 and TRBJ2-2; D is undetermined. CDR1 is DFQATT and CDR2 is SNEGSKA in the germline V gene (reference sequence). V shed 3 bases and J shed 5 bases, with 7 bases lying between them. The CDR3 covers 12 residues.

This clonotype was seen only a few times. The CDR3 nucleotides are TGTGCCAGCAGCCAAAGGGACAGGGGGCCATACGAGCAGTACTTC. The encoded protein is CASSQRDRGPYEQYF. The V gene is TRBV4-2, the J gene TRBJ2-7; TRBD1 matches at 12 bases. CDR1 is LGHNA and CDR2 is YNFKEQ in the germline V gene. V was pared by 2 bases and J by 4 bases, with 3 bases of the junction left unmatched. The CDR3 runs to 15 residues.

V gene TRBV12-3 or TRBV12-4 combines with J gene TRBJ1-2; D is possibly TRBD1 (5 bases). CDR3 length: 13 amino acids. V was trimmed by 5 bases and J by 5 bases, leaving 12 bases between them. CDR3 sequence reads: CASSLPGGYGYTF. CDR3 DNA sequence: TGTGCCAGCAGTCTCCCGGGGGGGTATGGCTACACCTTC.

The rearrangement uses TRBV5-6 and TRBJ2-7, with D perhaps TRBD1 (5 bases). Trimming took 1 base from V and 0 from J, leaving 11 bases between them. From germline, CDR1 is SGHDT and CDR2 YYEEEE. The CDR3 is 15 amino acids. CDR3: CASSLRAGNSYEQYF. CDR3 in DNA: TGTGCCAGCAGCTTGAGGGCAGGGAACTCCTACGAGCAGTACTTC.

The chain has TRBV7-6 and TRBJ2-2; D unresolved. There are 13 residues in the CDR3. The germline gives CDR1 SGHVS, CDR2 FNYEAQ. V was trimmed by 2 bases and J by 6 bases, leaving 7 bases between them. This chain's CDR3 is CASSLMSAGELFF. CDR3 nucleotides: TGTGCCAGCAGCTTAATGAGCGCCGGGGAGCTGTTTTTT.

DNA of the CDR3: TGCAGTGCTAGACCTCATTCTGAAGCTTTCTTT. Its translation is CSARPHSEAFF. This sequence joins TRBV20-1 and TRBJ1-1; D not certain. Germline V lookup: CDR1 DFQATT, CDR2 SNEGSKA (reference sequence). V was clipped by 2 bases and J by 6 bases, with 7 bases between them. The CDR3 contains 11 residues.

Only a few counts were recorded for this clonotype. The V call is TRBV6-6, the J call TRBJ2-3; D may correspond to TRBD1 or TRBD2 (5 bases each). This CDR3 comprises 13 residues. The V end was cut by 4 bases, the J end by 0 bases, with 5 bases between. Germline lookup yields CDR1 MNHNY and CDR2 SVGAGI (reference sequence). CDR3 protein: CASSWDSTDTQYF. The DNA for the CDR3 is TGTGCCAGCAGTTGGGACAGCACAGATACGCAGTATTTT.

This clonotype has a count of ten or more. This chain uses TRBV13 with TRBJ2-1; TRBD2 aligns across 10 bases. The CDR3 is made up of 17 amino acids. The germline V gene has CDR1 PRHDT and CDR2 FYEKMQ (reference sequence). With V trimmed by 6 bases and J by 4 bases, 12 bases remained unmatched. CDR3 DNA: TGTGCCAGCAGGGGGCTAGCGGGAGCCCAGAATTACAATGAGCAGTTCTTC. Translated, it gives CASRGLAGAQNYNEQFF.

The chain carries TRBV12-3 or TRBV12-4 and TRBJ1-6, with D maybe TRBD1 (5 bases). V was trimmed by 2 bases and J by 9 bases, leaving 8 bases between them. The CDR3 totals 13 residues. The CDR3 bases are TGTGCCAGCAGTTTAAATCAGGGTTCACCCCTCCACTTT. Translated: CASSLNQGSPLHF.

This clonotype came up many times. The chain recombines TRBV29-1 with TRBJ1-1; unclear D gene. The CDR3 is 14 residues long. Trimming took 2 bases from V and 0 from J, leaving 10 bases between them. In germline, CDR1 is SQVTM, CDR2 ANQGSEA. The CDR3 DNA follows: TGCAGCGTTGAAAGCCCGGGGATGAACACTGAAGCTTTCTTT. It codes for CSVESPGMNTEAFF.

The table lists this clonotype with a few counts. This chain uses TRBV2 with TRBJ1-2; possibly TRBD1 for D (6 bases). The V and J ends lost 6 bases and 8 bases respectively, with 19 bases between them. This CDR3 is built from 14 residues. Germline V gene data show CDR1 as SNHLY and CDR2 as FYNNEI. The CDR3 nucleotides read TGTGCCAGCAGCCAGAAGAGGGGGGTAGCCGGCTACACCTTC. Its protein is CASSQKRGVAGYTF. Looking up the rest from reference TRBV2 and TRBJ1-2 gives the full variable domain: EPEVTQTPSHQVTQMGQEVILRCVPISNHLYFYWYRQILGQKVEFLVSFYNNEISEKSEIFDDQFSVERPDGSNFTLKIRSTKLEDSAMYFCASSQKRGVAGYTFGSGTRLTVV.

This clonotype came up many times. This rearrangement joins TRBV6-5 to TRBJ2-7; D is possibly TRBD1 or TRBD2 (5 bases each). Trimming removed 6 bases at V and 4 bases at J, with 16 bases between. The CDR3 runs to 14 residues. Per germline, CDR1 MNHEY and CDR2 SVGAGI. CDR3 sequence: CASSRDGLQYEQYF. The CDR3 DNA reads TGTGCCAGCAGCCGGGACGGCCTTCAGTACGAGCAGTACTTC.

The rearrangement joins TRBV5-1 to TRBJ2-7; tentative D call: TRBD1 (6 bases). This CDR3 spans 12 amino acids. CDR1 is SGHRS, CDR2 YFSETQ, per germline. V lost 4 bases and J 6 bases, leaving 11 bases between the germline ends. The CDR3 sequence is CASSTTGSEQYF. The CDR3 coding sequence is TGCGCCAGCAGCACGACAGGTTCCGAGCAGTACTTC.

This clonotype has at least ten counts. The chain employs TRBV6-6 and TRBJ2-1; D may be TRBD1 or TRBD2 (7 bases each). The ends were cut back, 10 bases at V and 7 bases at J, with 17 bases in the middle. The CDR3 loop spans 13 amino acids. CDR1 is MNHNY and CDR2 is SVGAGI in the germline V gene (reference sequence). The CDR3: CAIEKQGGNEQFF. The CDR3 region has the DNA TGTGCCATCGAGAAGCAGGGGGGGAATGAGCAGTTCTTC.

This clonotype was detected ten times or more. The V call is TRBV20-1, the J call TRBJ2-1; 15 bases fit TRBD2. The CDR3 is made up of 15 amino acids. Germline CDR1 and CDR2: DFQATT and SNEGSKA (reference sequence). J gave up 6 bases and V 6 bases, and 6 bases lay outside the gene matches. This CDR3 is CSAPGLAGGRNEQFF. Written as DNA, the CDR3 is TGCAGTGCCCCCGGACTAGCGGGGGGGCGCAATGAGCAGTTCTTC.

This clonotype was seen many times. The V gene is TRBV20-1, the J gene TRBJ1-1; perhaps TRBD1 as D (5 bases). Germline CDR1 reads DFQATT; CDR2 reads SNEGSKA (reference sequence). The CDR3 contains 13 residues. V lost 3 bases and J 7 bases, leaving 15 bases between the germline ends. For the CDR3, the DNA is TGCAGTGCTAGCCTCCGGGACGGGGGTGAAGCTTTCTTT. Translated, it gives CSASLRDGGEAFF.

The sample holds many counts of this clonotype. The junction departs from the called germline gene at one end, perhaps through a read error. The chain recombines TRBV5-1 with TRBJ1-6; D is unclear. The CDR3 has 16 residues. Germline V lookup: CDR1 SGHRS, CDR2 YFSETQ. In DNA, the CDR3 is TGCGCCAGCAGAGTAGACACGAGCTCCTATAATTCACCCCTCAACTTT. It translates to CASRVDTSSYNSPLNF.

This clonotype was seen repeatedly, ten times or more. This chain uses TRBV29-1 with TRBJ2-6; D is uncertain. This CDR3 comprises 15 residues. V lost 0 bases, J lost 0 bases, and 6 bases lay in between. Per germline, CDR1 SQVTM and CDR2 ANQGSEA. CDR3 nucleotide sequence: TGCAGCGTTGAAGACAACTACTCTGGGGCCAACGTCCTGACTTTC. Encoded protein: CSVEDNYSGANVLTF.

This clonotype has ten or more counts. This chain uses TRBV12-3 or TRBV12-4 with TRBJ1-1; 8 nucleotides agree with TRBD1. V dropped 6 bases and J dropped 5; count of bases not matched to a gene: 5. The CDR3 sequence is 13 residues long. As DNA, the CDR3 is TGTGCCAGCAGCGGACAGGGATGGACTGAAGCTTTCTTT. It yields the protein CASSGQGWTEAFF.

This clonotype was observed many times. The V and J genes are TRBV3-1 and TRBJ2-3; D remains unclear. V was trimmed by 6 bases and J by 0 bases, leaving 7 bases between them. Germline CDR1 reads LGHDT; CDR2 reads YNNKEL (reference sequence). The CDR3 contains 13 residues. CDR3 DNA sequence: TGTGCCAGCAGGGCCCCTAGCACAGATACGCAGTATTTT. Amino acid sequence: CASRAPSTDTQYF.